The entry below describes one TCR beta chain. Its antigen is not identified. The study ran its PCR with 60 Vbeta and 13 Jbeta primers. Measured with immunoSEQ multiplex PCR; TCRdb has only the in-frame clones, and not every one. The table has 150,000 to 200,000 clones, roughly 80% seen once. This sample was taken from a study of cytomegalovirus exposure and HLA in healthy donors. Study overall: Most donors, 70% to 85% of approximately 400 genotyped, fell in the Caucasian-associated ancestry cluster. Findings of the study overall: TCR beta V- and J-gene trimming, according to a later analysis, was linked to a missense DCLRE1C variant. The authors listed around 150 TCR beta chains as cytomegalovirus-associated. Some V segments (TRBV6-2 and TRBV6-3 among them) were excluded as indistinguishable.

V was clipped by 6 bases and J by 0 bases, with 20 bases between them. The germline CDR1 and CDR2 sequences are MDHEN and SYDVKM. CDR3 length: 17 amino acids. This chain joins TRBV28 and TRBJ1-1; tentatively, D is TRBD1 (6 bases). Sequenced input: PBMCs. The sequence came from a woman between 45 and 60 years old in good health and CMV-seronegative. CDR3 loop: CASRNPPRTVMNTEAFF. The CDR3 nucleotides read TGTGCCAGCAGAAACCCCCCCCGGACAGTCATGAACACTGAAGCTTTCTTT. The full variable domain, its missing parts supplied by reference TRBV28 and TRBJ1-1, is DVKVTQSSRYLVKRTGEKVFLECVQDMDHENMFWYRQDPGLGLRLIYFSYDVKMKEKGDIPEGYSVSREKKERFSLILESASTNQTSMYLCASRNPPRTVMNTEAFFGQGTRLTVV.